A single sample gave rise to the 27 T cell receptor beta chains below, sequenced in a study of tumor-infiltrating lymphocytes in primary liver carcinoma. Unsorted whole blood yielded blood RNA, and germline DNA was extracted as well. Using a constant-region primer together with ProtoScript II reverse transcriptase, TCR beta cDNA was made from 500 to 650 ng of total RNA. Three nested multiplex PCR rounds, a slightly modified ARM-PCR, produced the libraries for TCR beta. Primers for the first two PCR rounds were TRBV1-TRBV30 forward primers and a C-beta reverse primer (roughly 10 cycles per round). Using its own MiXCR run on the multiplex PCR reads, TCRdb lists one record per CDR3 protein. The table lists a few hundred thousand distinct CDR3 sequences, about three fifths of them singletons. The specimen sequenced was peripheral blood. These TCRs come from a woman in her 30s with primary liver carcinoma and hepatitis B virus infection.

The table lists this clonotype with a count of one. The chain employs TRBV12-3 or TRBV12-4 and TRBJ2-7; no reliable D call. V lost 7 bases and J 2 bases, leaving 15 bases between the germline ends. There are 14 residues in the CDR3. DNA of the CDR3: TGTGCCAGCACCGCAGAGGTACCTCCCTACGAGCAGTACTTC. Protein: CASTAEVPPYEQYF.

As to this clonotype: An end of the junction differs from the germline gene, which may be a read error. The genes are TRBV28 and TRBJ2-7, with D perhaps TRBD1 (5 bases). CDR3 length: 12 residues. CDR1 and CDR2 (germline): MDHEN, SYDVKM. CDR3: CASGQGMDDQYF. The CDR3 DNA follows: TGTGCCAGCGGTCAGGGAATGGACGATCAGTACTTC.

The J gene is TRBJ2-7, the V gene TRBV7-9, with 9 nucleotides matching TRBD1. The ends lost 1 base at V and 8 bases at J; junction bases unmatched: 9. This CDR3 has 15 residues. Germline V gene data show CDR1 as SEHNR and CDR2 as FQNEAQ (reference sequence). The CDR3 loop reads CASSLEGTGIYKQYF. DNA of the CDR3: TGTGCCAGCAGCTTAGAAGGGACAGGGATATACAAGCAGTACTTC.

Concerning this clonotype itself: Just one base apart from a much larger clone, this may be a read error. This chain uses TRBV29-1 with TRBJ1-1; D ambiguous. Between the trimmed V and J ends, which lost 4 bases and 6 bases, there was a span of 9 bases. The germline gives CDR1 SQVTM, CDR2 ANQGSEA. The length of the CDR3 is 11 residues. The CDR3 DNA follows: TGCAGCGTTGCCGGGGTCCCTGAAGCTTTCTTT. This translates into CSVAGVPEAFF.

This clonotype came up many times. In DNA form, the CDR3 reads TGCAGCGTCTCCCCTAGCGGGGTCCCCTACGAGCAGTACTTC. This sequence encodes CSVSPSGVPYEQYF. This chain joins TRBV29-1 and TRBJ2-7; 9 bases are a match to TRBD2. The V gene end was trimmed by 6 bases and the J gene end by 2 bases; junction bases not matched to a gene: 8. Germline values: CDR1 SQVTM, CDR2 ANQGSEA. The CDR3 sequence is 14 residues long.

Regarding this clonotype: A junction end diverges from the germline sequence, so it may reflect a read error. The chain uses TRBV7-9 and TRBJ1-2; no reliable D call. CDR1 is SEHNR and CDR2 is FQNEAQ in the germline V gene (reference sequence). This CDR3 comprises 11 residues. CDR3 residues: CTSSLKGGYTF. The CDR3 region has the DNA TGTACCAGCAGCTTAAAGGGTGGCTACACCTTC.

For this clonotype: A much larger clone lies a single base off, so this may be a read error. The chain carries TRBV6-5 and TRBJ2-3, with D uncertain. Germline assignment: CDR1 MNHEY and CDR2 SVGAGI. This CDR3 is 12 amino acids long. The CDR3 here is CVSSTPPNTQYF. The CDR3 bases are TGTGTCAGCAGTACACCTCCGAATACGCAGTATTTT.

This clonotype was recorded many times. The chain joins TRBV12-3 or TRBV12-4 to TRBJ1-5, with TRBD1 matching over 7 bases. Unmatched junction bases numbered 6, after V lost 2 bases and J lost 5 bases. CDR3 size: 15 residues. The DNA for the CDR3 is TGTGCCAGCAGTTTAAGAGACAGGGTTTATCAGCCCCAGCATTTT. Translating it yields CASSLRDRVYQPQHF.

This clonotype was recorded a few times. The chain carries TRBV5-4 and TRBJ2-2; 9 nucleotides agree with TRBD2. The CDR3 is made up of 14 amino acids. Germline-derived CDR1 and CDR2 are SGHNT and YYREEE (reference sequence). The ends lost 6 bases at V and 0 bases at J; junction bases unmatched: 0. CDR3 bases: TGTGCCAGCACTAGCGGGACGAACACCGGGGAGCTGTTTTTT. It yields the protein CASTSGTNTGELFF.

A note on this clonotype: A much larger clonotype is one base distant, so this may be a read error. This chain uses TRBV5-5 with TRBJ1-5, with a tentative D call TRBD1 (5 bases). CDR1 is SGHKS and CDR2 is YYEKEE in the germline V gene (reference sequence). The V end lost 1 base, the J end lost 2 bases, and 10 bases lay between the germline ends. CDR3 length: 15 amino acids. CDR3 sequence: CASSLFEQGNQPQHF. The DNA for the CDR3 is TGTGCCAGCAGCTTGTTTGAACAGGGCAATCAGCCCCAGCATTTT.

CDR3 bases: TGCGCCAGCAGCCAAGCCGCCGGGAGCTCCTACGAGCAGTACTTC. Translated: CASSQAAGSSYEQYF. The chain couples TRBV4-1 to TRBJ2-7, with D perhaps TRBD2 (6 bases). The V end was cut by 1 base, the J end by 0 bases, with 10 bases between. The length of the CDR3 is 15 residues. The germline V gene encodes CDR1 MGHRA and CDR2 YSYEKL.

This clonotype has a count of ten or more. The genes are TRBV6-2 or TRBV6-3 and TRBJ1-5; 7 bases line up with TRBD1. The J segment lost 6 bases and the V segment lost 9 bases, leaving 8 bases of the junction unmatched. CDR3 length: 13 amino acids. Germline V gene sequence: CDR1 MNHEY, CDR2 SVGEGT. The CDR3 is CASTRQGTQPQHF. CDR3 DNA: TGTGCCAGTACTCGACAGGGTACTCAGCCCCAGCATTTT.

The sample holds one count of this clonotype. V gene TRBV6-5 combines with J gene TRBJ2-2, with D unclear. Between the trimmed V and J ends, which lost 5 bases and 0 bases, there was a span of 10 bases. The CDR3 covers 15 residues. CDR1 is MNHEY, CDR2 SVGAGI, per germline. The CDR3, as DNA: TGTGCCAGCAGTAGTAACATCTCGAACACCGGGGAGCTGTTTTTT. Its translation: CASSSNISNTGELFF.

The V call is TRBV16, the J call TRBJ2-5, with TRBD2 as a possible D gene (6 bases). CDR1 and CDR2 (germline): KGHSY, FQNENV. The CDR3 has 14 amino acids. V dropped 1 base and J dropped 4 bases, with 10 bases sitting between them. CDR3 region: CASSQFSGGETQYF. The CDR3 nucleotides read TGTGCCAGCAGCCAATTTAGCGGCGGAGAGACCCAGTACTTC.

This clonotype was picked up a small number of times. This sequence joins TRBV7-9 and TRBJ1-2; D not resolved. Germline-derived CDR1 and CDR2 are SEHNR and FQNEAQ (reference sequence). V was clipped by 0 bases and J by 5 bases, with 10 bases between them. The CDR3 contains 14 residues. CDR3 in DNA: TGTGCCAGCAGCTTAGCAGGAGGAGTTTATGGCTACACCTTC. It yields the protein CASSLAGGVYGYTF.

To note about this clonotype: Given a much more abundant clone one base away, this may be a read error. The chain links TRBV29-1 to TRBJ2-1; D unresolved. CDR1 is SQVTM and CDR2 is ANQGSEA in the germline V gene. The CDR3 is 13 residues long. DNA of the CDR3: TGCAACGTTAGCTGGGGTACTTACAATGAGCAGTTCTTC. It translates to CNVSWGTYNEQFF.

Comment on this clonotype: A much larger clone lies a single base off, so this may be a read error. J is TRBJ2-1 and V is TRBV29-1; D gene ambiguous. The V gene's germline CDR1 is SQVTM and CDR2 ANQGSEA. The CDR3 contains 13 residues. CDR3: CRVMASSYNEQFF. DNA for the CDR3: TGCAGGGTCATGGCCAGCTCCTACAATGAGCAGTTCTTC.

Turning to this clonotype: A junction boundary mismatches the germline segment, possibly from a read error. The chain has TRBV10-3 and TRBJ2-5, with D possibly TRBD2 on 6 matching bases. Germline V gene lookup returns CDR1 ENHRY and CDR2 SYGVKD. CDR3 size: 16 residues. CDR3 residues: CAIRESEEGLLGTQYF. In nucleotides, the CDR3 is TGTGCCATCAGGGAGTCTGAGGAGGGCCTGTTGGGGACCCAGTACTTC.

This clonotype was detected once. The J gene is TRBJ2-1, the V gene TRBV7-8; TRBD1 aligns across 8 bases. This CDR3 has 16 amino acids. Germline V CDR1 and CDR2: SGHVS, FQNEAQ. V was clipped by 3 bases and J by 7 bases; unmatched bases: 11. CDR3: CASSLWDRSRTNEQFF. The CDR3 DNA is TGTGCCAGCAGCTTGTGGGACAGGTCAAGGACGAATGAGCAGTTCTTC. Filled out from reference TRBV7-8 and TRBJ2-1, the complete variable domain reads GAGVSQSPRYKVAKRGQDVALRCDPISGHVSLFWYQQALGQGPEFLTYFQNEAQLDKSGLPSDRFFAERPEGSVSTLKIQRTQQEDSAVYLCASSLWDRSRTNEQFFGPGTRLTVL.

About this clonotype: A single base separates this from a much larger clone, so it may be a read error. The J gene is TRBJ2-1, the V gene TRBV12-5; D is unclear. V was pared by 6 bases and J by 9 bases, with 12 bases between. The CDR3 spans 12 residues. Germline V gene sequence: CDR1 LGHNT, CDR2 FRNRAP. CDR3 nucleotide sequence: TGTGCTAGTGGGGCCGGTATTTGTGAGCAGTTCTTC. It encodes CASGAGICEQFF.

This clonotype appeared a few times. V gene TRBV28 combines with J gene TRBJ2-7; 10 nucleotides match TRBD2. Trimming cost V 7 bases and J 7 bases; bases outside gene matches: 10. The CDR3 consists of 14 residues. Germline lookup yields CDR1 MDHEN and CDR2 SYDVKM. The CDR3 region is CASMPSGRANEQYF. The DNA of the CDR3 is TGTGCCAGCATGCCCAGCGGGAGGGCCAATGAGCAGTACTTC.

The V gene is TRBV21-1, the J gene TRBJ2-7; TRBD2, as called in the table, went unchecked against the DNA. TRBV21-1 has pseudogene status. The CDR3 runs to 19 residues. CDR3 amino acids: CASSNSGGVGTSVDYEQYF. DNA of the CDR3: TGTGCCAGCAGCAACTCAGGGGGAGTCGGGACTAGCGTCGACTACGAGCAGTACTTC.

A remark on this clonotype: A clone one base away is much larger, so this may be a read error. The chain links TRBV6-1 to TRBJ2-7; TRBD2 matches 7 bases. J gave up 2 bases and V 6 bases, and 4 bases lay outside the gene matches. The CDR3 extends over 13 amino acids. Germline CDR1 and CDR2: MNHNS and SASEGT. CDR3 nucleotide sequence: TGTGCCAGCAGGGGGGGAGGGGCCTACGAGCAGTACTTC. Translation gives CASRGGGAYEQYF.

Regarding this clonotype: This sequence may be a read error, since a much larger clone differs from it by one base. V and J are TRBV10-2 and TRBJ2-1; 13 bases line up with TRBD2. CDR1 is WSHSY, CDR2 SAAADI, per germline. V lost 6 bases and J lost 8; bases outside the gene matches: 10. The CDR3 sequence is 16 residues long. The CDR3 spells CASSSPGLAGYDEQFF. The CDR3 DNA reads TGCGCCAGCAGCTCCCCGGGACTAGCGGGATACGATGAGCAGTTCTTC.

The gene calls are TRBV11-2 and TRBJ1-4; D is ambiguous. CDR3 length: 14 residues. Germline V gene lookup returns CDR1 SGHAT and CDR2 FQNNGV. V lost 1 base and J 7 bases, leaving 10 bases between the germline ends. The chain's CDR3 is CASSLGSSLEKLFF. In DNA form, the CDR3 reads TGTGCCAGCAGCTTAGGAAGCAGCCTTGAAAAACTGTTTTTT. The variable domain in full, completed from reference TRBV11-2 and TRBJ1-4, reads EAGVAQSPRYKIIEKRQSVAFWCNPISGHATLYWYQQILGQGPKLLIQFQNNGVVDDSQLPKDRFSAERLKGVDSTLKIQPAKLEDSAVYLCASSLGSSLEKLFFGSGTQLSVL.

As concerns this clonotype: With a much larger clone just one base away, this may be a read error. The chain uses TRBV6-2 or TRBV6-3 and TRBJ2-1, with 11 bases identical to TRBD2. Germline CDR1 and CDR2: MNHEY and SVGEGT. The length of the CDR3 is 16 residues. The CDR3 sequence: CASSYSLAGVHNEQIF. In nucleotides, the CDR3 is TGTGCCAGCAGTTACTCACTAGCGGGAGTCCACAATGAGCAGATCTTC.

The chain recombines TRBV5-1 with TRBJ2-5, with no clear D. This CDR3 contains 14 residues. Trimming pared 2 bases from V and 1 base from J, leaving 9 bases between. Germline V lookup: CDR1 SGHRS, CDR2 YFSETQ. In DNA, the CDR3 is TGCGCCAGCAGCTTAGTCACTGTCCAAGAGACCCAGTACTTC. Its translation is CASSLVTVQETQYF.